This T cell receptor beta chain originates from a study of T-cell memory formation after mild COVID-19. This CDR3 is built from 14 residues. Germline CDR1 reads ENHRY; CDR2 reads SYGVKD. V lost 3 bases and J 2 bases, leaving 9 bases between the germline ends. This clonotype was detected many times. Its antigen is unknown. 5'RACE primed from the constant segment yielded TCR alpha and TCR beta cDNA libraries bearing sample barcodes and UMIs. TCRdb itself ran the 5' RACE reads through MiXCR, one entry per CDR3 protein. This table has 250,000 to 300,000 distinct CDR3 sequences, around 8% appearing once. Overall study results and limits: Confirmation of SARS-CoV-2 specificity was lacking for second-wave clones peaking day 37. Some clones that responded were present in memory (sampled pre-infection), which suggests cross-reactive memory joined. Among CD4+ contracting clones, most were CM and EM, and CD8+ ones EMRA.

The rearrangement uses TRBV10-3 and TRBJ2-3; D may match TRBD1 or TRBD2 (5 bases each). Source material: PBMCs or a T cell subset sorted from them (not recorded which). The sequence was obtained from a young man who had mild COVID-19 (a few samples of this study predate the infection). Cell type and time point are not known. The CDR3 protein is CAISEWGYTDTQYF. CDR3 nucleotide sequence: TGTGCCATCAGTGAATGGGGGTACACAGATACGCAGTATTTT.